This T cell receptor beta chain was observed in a study of cytomegalovirus exposure and HLA in healthy donors. Study-wide findings and caveats: In most subjects, TCR beta sequences reportedly gave accurate predictions of HLA-A and HLA-B alleles.

PCR amplification relied on 60 Vbeta primers (plus 13 Jbeta primers). Sequenced by immunoSEQ multiplex PCR; TCRdb stores in-frame clones only, minus some. The data hold some 130,000 clones, with roughly 78% observed a single time. For this clone: Its specificity is unknown.

Germline CDR1 and CDR2: SGHTA and FQGNSA. Trimming removed 2 bases from V and 3 bases from J; junction bases left unmatched: 0. This CDR3 comprises 13 residues. Source material: PBMCs. This chain uses TRBV7-2 with TRBJ1-2; 7 bases agree with TRBD1. The receptor's source is a man younger than 45 in good health. The CDR3 is CASSLTGDYGYTF. In nucleotides, the CDR3 is TGTGCCAGCAGCTTAACAGGGGACTATGGCTACACCTTC. Based on the CDR3 plus reference TRBV7-2 and TRBJ1-2, the full variable domain is GAGVSQSPSNKVTEKGKDVELRCDPISGHTALYWYRQSLGQGLEFLIYFQGNSAPDKSGLPSDRFSAERTGGSVSTLTIQRTQQEDSAVYLCASSLTGDYGYTFGSGTRLTVV.